This passage covers 9 T cell receptor beta chains from one sample sequenced in a study of identical twins. TCRdb redid the calling of the 5' RACE reads with MiXCR, one entry per CDR3 protein. The repertoire has approximately 1.8 million distinct CDR3 sequences, around 29% of them found once; the top ten carry roughly 0.3%. Sequenced: cord blood. These receptors came from a newborn girl in good health.

In regard to this clonotype: The conserved closing phenylalanine or tryptophan is absent in this CDR3, likely reflecting a read error. The genes are TRBV5-1 and TRBJ1-1; no clear D gene. The V gene's germline CDR1 is SGHRS and CDR2 YFSETQ. The length of the CDR3 is 14 residues. The V end lost 0 bases, the J end lost 2 bases, and 8 bases lay between the germline ends. The CDR3 protein is CASSLGPPNTEAFL. Here the CDR3 DNA reads TGCGCCAGCAGCTTGGGCCCACCCAACACTGAAGCTTTCTTG.

V gene TRBV5-1 combines with J gene TRBJ2-7; TRBD2 matches 10 bases. The CDR3 covers 17 residues. V was pared by 2 bases and J by 2 bases, with 10 bases of the junction left unmatched. Germline V CDR1 and CDR2: SGHRS, YFSETQ. CDR3 sequence: CASSFLPLAGATYEQYF. In nucleotides, the CDR3 is TGCGCCAGCAGCTTTTTACCCCTAGCGGGGGCCACCTACGAGCAGTACTTC.

At least ten counts were recorded for this clonotype. The chain is built from TRBV13 and TRBJ1-2; no clear D gene. V dropped 5 bases and J dropped 1 base, with 8 bases sitting between them. Germline V gene lookup returns CDR1 PRHDT and CDR2 FYEKMQ (reference sequence). CDR3 size: 13 residues. The DNA for the CDR3 is TGTGCCAGCAGCCTATTCAATAACTATGGCTACACCTTC. Translation: CASSLFNNYGYTF.

This clonotype was seen at least ten times. This chain uses TRBV29-1 with TRBJ2-3, with D tentatively TRBD2 (6 bases). Trimming removed 8 bases at V and 3 bases at J, with 15 bases between. The CDR3 has 13 residues. Looked up from germline, CDR1 is SQVTM and CDR2 is ANQGSEA. Here the CDR3 DNA reads TGCAGCTTATCCGGTGGGGGGACAGATACGCAGTATTTT. Translation: CSLSGGGTDTQYF.

This chain connects TRBV6-1 to TRBJ2-5, with TRBD2 matching 7 bases. The J call is doubtful: the DNA matches TRBJ2-7 better. The CDR3 extends over 12 amino acids. The germline V gene encodes CDR1 MNHNS and CDR2 SASEGT. CDR3 loop: CASRREPSEQYF. DNA for the CDR3: TGTGCCAGCAGGCGGGAGCCCAGCGAGCAGTACTTC.

This chain joins TRBV7-9 and TRBJ1-5; 7 bases match TRBD1. Germline lookup yields CDR1 SEHNR and CDR2 FQNEAQ (reference sequence). V lost 0 bases to trimming and J lost 6 bases; unmatched junction nucleotides: 17. The CDR3 spans 19 residues. Written as DNA, the CDR3 is TGTGCCAGCAGCTTAGCCAAAACAGGGGTCGATCGTTCCAGTCAGCCCCAGCATTTT. Translating gives CASSLAKTGVDRSSQPQHF.

The sample holds a few counts of this clonotype. The V and J genes are TRBV27 and TRBJ1-2; 8 nucleotides align to TRBD1. V shed 6 bases and J 8 bases; nucleotides not matched to a gene: 17. Germline CDR1 and CDR2: MNHEY and SMNVEV (reference sequence). This CDR3 has 16 residues. CDR3 sequence (DNA): TGTGCCAGCAGCTACAATACCGTGACAGGGGAGGGAGGCTACACCTTC. Its translation is CASSYNTVTGEGGYTF.

The CDR3 region has the DNA TGCGCCAGCAGCCAAGTAGGCTCTGCCAACAATGAGCAGTTCTTC. Translation gives CASSQVGSANNEQFF. The V call is TRBV4-1, the J call TRBJ2-1, with D hard to call. This CDR3 contains 15 residues. CDR1 is MGHRA and CDR2 is YSYEKL in the germline V gene. Trimming shortened V by 1 base and J by 5 bases, and 12 bases separated the two germline ends.

The table lists this clonotype with a few counts. V is TRBV11-2 and J is TRBJ2-3; unclear D gene. The CDR3 runs to 15 residues. CDR1 and CDR2 (germline): SGHAT, FQNNGV. V was pared by 2 bases and J by 3 bases, with 12 bases between. The CDR3 is CASSLKALNTDTQYF. The CDR3 coding sequence is TGTGCCAGCAGCTTAAAGGCTCTCAATACAGATACGCAGTATTTT.